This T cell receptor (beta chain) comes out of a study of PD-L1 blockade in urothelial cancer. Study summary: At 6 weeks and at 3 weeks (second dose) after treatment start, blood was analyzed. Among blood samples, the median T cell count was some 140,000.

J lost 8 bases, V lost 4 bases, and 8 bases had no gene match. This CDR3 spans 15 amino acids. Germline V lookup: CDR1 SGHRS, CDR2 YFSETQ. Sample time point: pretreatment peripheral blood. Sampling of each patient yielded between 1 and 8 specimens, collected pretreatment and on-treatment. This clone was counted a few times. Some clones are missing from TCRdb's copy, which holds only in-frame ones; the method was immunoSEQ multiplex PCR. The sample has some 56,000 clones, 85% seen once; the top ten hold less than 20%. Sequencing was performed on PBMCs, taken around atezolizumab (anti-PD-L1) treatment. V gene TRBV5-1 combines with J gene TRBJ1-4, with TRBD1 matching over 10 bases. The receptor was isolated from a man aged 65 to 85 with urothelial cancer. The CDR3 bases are TGCGCCAGCAGCCCACTAGGGACAGGGGACGAAAAACTGTTTTTT. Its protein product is CASSPLGTGDEKLFF. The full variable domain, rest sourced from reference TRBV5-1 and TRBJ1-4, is KAGVTQTPRYLIKTRGQQVTLSCSPISGHRSVSWYQQTPGQGLQFLFEYFSETQRNKGNFPGRFSGRQFSNSRSEMNVSTLELGDSALYLCASSPLGTGDEKLFFGSGTQLSVL.